Listed here are 7 T cell receptor beta chains from one sample, sequenced in a study of long-term antiretroviral therapy in people with HIV. With survey level as its setting, the immunoSEQ assay was v3.0. Produced via immunoSEQ multiplex PCR; TCRdb's table is partial and in-frame only. The sample records around 15,000 clones, about 85% being singletons. The sequencing used unsorted PBMCs, collected 0.5 years after starting antiretroviral therapy. Every receptor here comes from a woman aged 35 to 49 with HIV.

The rearrangement uses TRBV7-9 and TRBJ2-2; D gene uncertain. The CDR3 loop spans 13 amino acids. CDR1 is SEHNR, CDR2 FQNEAQ, per germline (reference sequence). V was shortened by 1 base and J by 10 bases, with 10 bases between the two germline ends. CDR3 sequence reads: CASSLEYSQELFF. CDR3 bases: TGTGCCAGCAGCTTAGAGTATTCCCAGGAGCTGTTTTTT.

This chain connects TRBV10-3 to TRBJ2-1; tentative D call: TRBD2 (6 bases). There are 13 residues in the CDR3. Germline V gene sequence: CDR1 ENHRY, CDR2 SYGVKD. Trimming removed 7 bases from V and 8 bases from J, with 15 bases in between. The CDR3 protein is CAIKRQGGDEQFF. The DNA for the CDR3 is TGTGCCATCAAGAGGCAGGGAGGTGATGAGCAGTTCTTC.

This sequence joins TRBV18 and TRBJ2-2, with TRBD2 as a possible D gene (6 bases). The CDR3 covers 15 residues. The germline CDR1 and CDR2 sequences are KGHSH and LQKENI. V was pared by 2 bases and J by 4 bases, with 11 bases between. As DNA, the CDR3 is TGTGCCAGCTCACCAAGTCGGGAGCTCACCGGGGAGCTGTTTTTT. This translates into CASSPSRELTGELFF.

Sample share makes this clone medium-sized. V usage is TRBV7-2 and J usage is TRBJ2-7; tentatively, D is TRBD2 (5 bases). Germline-derived CDR1 and CDR2 are SGHTA and FQGNSA. V shed 2 bases and J shed 3 bases, with 8 bases lying between them. CDR3 length: 13 residues. In nucleotides, the CDR3 is TGTGCCAGCAGCTTAAGGGAGAGCTACGAGCAGTACTTC. Residues: CASSLRESYEQYF.

This clone was seen just once. This rearrangement joins TRBV27 to TRBJ2-1; TRBD2 aligns across 7 bases. CDR1 is MNHEY, CDR2 SMNVEV, per germline (reference sequence). Germline trimming cut 3 bases from V and 9 bases from J; bases unmatched to any gene: 14. The CDR3 extends over 16 amino acids. CDR3 in DNA: TGTGCCAGCAGTTTTCCTGCCGCGGGAGCGGGTATTGAGCAGTTCTTC. Translated: CASSFPAAGAGIEQFF.

The V and J genes are TRBV29-1 and TRBJ2-6; 7 bases fit TRBD1. The V gene end was trimmed by 6 bases and the J gene end by 2 bases; junction bases not matched to a gene: 10. Germline CDR1 SQVTM, CDR2 ANQGSEA. CDR3 size: 16 residues. This CDR3 is CSVRGQTGPGANVLTF. CDR3 sequence (DNA): TGCAGCGTACGAGGGCAGACAGGGCCTGGGGCCAACGTCCTGACTTTC. Combining the CDR3 with reference TRBV29-1 and TRBJ2-6 gives the whole variable domain SAVISQKPSRDICQRGTSLTIQCQVDSQVTMMFWYRQQPGQSLTLIATANQGSEATYESGFVIDKFPISRPNLTFSTLTVSNMSPEDSSIYLCSVRGQTGPGANVLTFGAGSRLTVL.

CDR3 sequence (DNA): TGCGCCAGCAGCTCCGGACAGGAGAACACTGAAGCTTTCTTT. This encodes CASSSGQENTEAFF. The chain recombines TRBV5-1 with TRBJ1-1; 7 bases are shared with TRBD1. The CDR3 loop spans 14 amino acids. V shed 3 bases, J shed 1 base, and the junction held 3 bases outside the gene matches. Germline assignment: CDR1 SGHRS and CDR2 YFSETQ. Using reference TRBV5-1 and TRBJ1-1 for the parts outside the CDR3, the full variable domain is KAGVTQTPRYLIKTRGQQVTLSCSPISGHRSVSWYQQTPGQGLQFLFEYFSETQRNKGNFPGRFSGRQFSNSRSEMNVSTLELGDSALYLCASSSGQENTEAFFGQGTRLTVV.